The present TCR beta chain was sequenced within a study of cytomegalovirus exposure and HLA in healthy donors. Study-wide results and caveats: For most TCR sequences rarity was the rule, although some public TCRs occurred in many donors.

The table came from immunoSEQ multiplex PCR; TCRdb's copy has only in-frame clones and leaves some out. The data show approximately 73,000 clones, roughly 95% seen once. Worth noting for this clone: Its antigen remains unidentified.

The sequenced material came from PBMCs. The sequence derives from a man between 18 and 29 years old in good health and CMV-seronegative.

The CDR3 DNA follows: TGTGCCAGCAGCCTCACTAAAACAGGGGGGGTATCTGGCTACACCTTC. The encoded protein is CASSLTKTGGVSGYTF. The chain joins TRBV9 to TRBJ1-2; 8 nucleotides match TRBD1. The CDR3 runs 16 residues. CDR1 SGDLS and CDR2 YYNGEE come from the germline V gene. Trimming at V came to 4 bases and at J to 7 bases, leaving 15 bases not matched to a gene. The whole variable domain, filled in from reference TRBV9 and TRBJ1-2, reads DSGVTQTPKHLITATGQRVTLRCSPRSGDLSVYWYQQSLDQGLQFLIQYYNGEERAKGNILERFSAQQFPDLHSELNLSSLELGDSALYFCASSLTKTGGVSGYTFGSGTRLTVV.